Presented here are 23 T cell receptor beta chains from one specimen sequenced in a study of blood T cell repertoires in COVID-19 (dated by TCRdb to 2018 to 2020). Library method: the immunoSEQ multiplex PCR assay. Not all clones reach the TCRdb copy of this immuneACCESS table, which keeps in-frame sequences only. Checked studies attribute under half of the gap to unresolved V genes and leave the rest unexplained. For this sample the table gives approximately 400,000 clones, of which more than 70% were detected only once. Roughly 12% of the sample is taken by the ten largest. Sample: peripheral blood. The origin of the receptors is a woman in her 50s with COVID-19, enrolled during active disease.

The chain joins TRBV30 to TRBJ2-2; a possible D gene is TRBD1 (5 bases). This CDR3 has 16 amino acids. Germline lookup yields CDR1 GTSNPN and CDR2 SVGIG (reference sequence). V gave up 0 bases and J gave up 4 bases, with 15 bases separating them. CDR3 region: CAWSVFVDRATGELFF. For the CDR3, the DNA is TGTGCCTGGAGTGTATTCGTTGACAGAGCCACCGGGGAGCTGTTTTTT.

This sequence joins TRBV2 and TRBJ1-4; 7 nucleotides agree with TRBD1. J was trimmed by 4 bases and V by 8 bases; bases with no gene match: 4. The CDR3 is 13 amino acids. CDR1 and CDR2 from the germline V gene are SNHLY and FYNNEI. CDR3 region: CASHRGLNEKLFF. CDR3 DNA: TGTGCCAGCCATAGGGGGCTTAATGAAAAACTGTTTTTT.

The chain has TRBV7-2 and TRBJ1-2; tentatively, D is TRBD1 (5 bases). Looked up from germline, CDR1 is SGHTA and CDR2 is FQGNSA. The CDR3 loop spans 19 amino acids. V lost 5 bases, J lost 4 bases, and 29 bases lay in between. This CDR3 is CASSQNNRRGSFAFYGYTF. CDR3 DNA: TGTGCCAGCAGCCAAAATAATCGGCGGGGCAGCTTTGCTTTCTATGGCTACACCTTC.

The chain has TRBV19 and TRBJ2-7; D may be TRBD2 (5 bases). Germline loops: CDR1 LNHDA, CDR2 SQIVND (reference sequence). V was clipped by 2 bases and J by 0 bases, with 11 bases between them. The CDR3 runs to 15 residues. Here the CDR3 DNA reads TGTGCCAGTAGTATAAGGGATGGGAGCTCCTACGAGCAGTACTTC. Protein: CASSIRDGSSYEQYF. The complete variable domain, with remaining parts taken from reference TRBV19 and TRBJ2-7, reads DGGITQSPKYLFRKEGQNVTLSCEQNLNHDAMYWYRQDPGQGLRLIYYSQIVNDFQKGDIAEGYSVSREKKESFPLTVTSAQKNPTAFYLCASSIRDGSSYEQYFGPGTRLTVT.

This clone was counted between two and nine times. The chain uses TRBV19 and TRBJ1-5; D is perhaps TRBD1 (5 bases). Per germline, CDR1 LNHDA and CDR2 SQIVND (reference sequence). The CDR3 consists of 13 residues. Deletions cut 7 bases from V and 7 bases from J, with 14 bases between. CDR3 sequence reads: CASMSGGTQPQHF. CDR3 DNA sequence: TGTGCCAGTATGAGCGGGGGAACCCAGCCCCAGCATTTT.

The rearrangement joins TRBV2 to TRBJ2-7; 8 bases match TRBD1. The V gene end was trimmed by 4 bases and the J gene end by 7 bases; junction bases not matched to a gene: 21. Germline-derived CDR1 and CDR2 are SNHLY and FYNNEI. This CDR3 is 18 amino acids long. The CDR3 sequence is CASSARSDGQGPLREQYF. The CDR3 DNA reads TGTGCCAGCAGTGCAAGAAGTGATGGACAGGGACCCCTACGAGAGCAGTACTTC.

The chain combines TRBV2 with TRBJ1-1; 10 bases are a match to TRBD1. In germline, CDR1 is SNHLY, CDR2 FYNNEI. V dropped 8 bases and J dropped 3; count of bases not matched to a gene: 18. This CDR3 is built from 18 residues. CDR3 in DNA: TGTGCCAGCTCCCCCAAACGGACAGGGGGGATCAGGGACACTGAAGCTTTCTTT. It is translated as CASSPKRTGGIRDTEAFF.

The CDR3, as DNA: TGTGCCAGCAGTTCGGGACAGGGGCCACTTTGGGAGCAGTACTTC. It translates to CASSSGQGPLWEQYF. The genes are TRBV28 and TRBJ2-7; 10 nucleotides match TRBD1. CDR1 and CDR2 from the germline V gene are MDHEN and SYDVKM. Unmatched junction bases numbered 10, after V lost 4 bases and J lost 7 bases. This CDR3 spans 15 amino acids.

The V gene is TRBV5-8, the J gene TRBJ1-6; the D is unclear. The germline CDR1 and CDR2 sequences are SGHTS and YDEGEE. CDR3 size: 15 residues. V was shortened by 6 bases and J by 9 bases, with 19 bases between the two germline ends. The CDR3 nucleotides are TGTGCCAGCACCGGACTACGAGGGATTGGTTCACCCCTCCACTTT. Protein sequence: CASTGLRGIGSPLHF.

This chain joins TRBV6-5 and TRBJ2-1, with D hard to call. V was cut by 0 bases and J by 1 base, with 7 bases left in between. The CDR3 contains 15 residues. Germline CDR1 and CDR2: MNHEY and SVGAGI. The CDR3 region is CASSYSRVSYNEQFF. CDR3 bases: TGTGCCAGCAGTTACTCACGCGTTTCCTACAATGAGCAGTTCTTC.

The chain has TRBV9 and TRBJ2-6; D might be TRBD1 (6 bases). The V end was cut by 5 bases, the J end by 0 bases, with 9 bases between. This CDR3 is built from 15 residues. Per the germline V gene, CDR1 is SGDLS and CDR2 is YYNGEE. The CDR3 coding sequence is TGTGCCAGCAGTATACAGGGCTCTGGGGCCAACGTCCTGACTTTC. Its translation: CASSIQGSGANVLTF.

The chain couples TRBV29-1 to TRBJ1-2; 10 bases line up with TRBD1. CDR1 SQVTM and CDR2 ANQGSEA come from the germline V gene. The CDR3 spans 14 residues. The V segment lost 6 bases and the J segment 7 bases; nucleotides outside the gene matches: 11. CDR3 in DNA: TGCAGCGTAGATGGATGGGACAGGGGTCGTGGCTACACCTTC. Translating it yields CSVDGWDRGRGYTF.

This clone has just a few counts. This chain joins TRBV30 and TRBJ2-2, with D perhaps TRBD1 (5 bases). V was pared by 5 bases and J by 5 bases, with 9 bases between. CDR3 length: 12 amino acids. Germline lookup yields CDR1 GTSNPN and CDR2 SVGIG (reference sequence). The CDR3 DNA follows: TGTGCCTGGTCTAGGGGAACCGGGGAGCTGTTTTTT. It codes for CAWSRGTGELFF. Looking up the rest from reference TRBV30 and TRBJ2-2 gives the full variable domain: SQTIHQWPATLVQPVGSPLSLECTVEGTSNPNLYWYRQAAGRGLQLLFYSVGIGQISSEVPQNLSASRPQDRQFILSSKKLLLSDSGFYLCAWSRGTGELFFGEGSRLTVL.

J is TRBJ1-1 and V is TRBV18, with 7 bases identical to TRBD1. Germline-derived CDR1 and CDR2 are KGHSH and LQKENI. The CDR3 has 15 residues. With 5 bases clipped from V and 2 bases from J, the junction kept 8 bases outside the gene matches. In DNA form, the CDR3 reads TGTGCCAGCTCAACAGGGACAGTCGAAAACACTGAAGCTTTCTTT. Translating it yields CASSTGTVENTEAFF.

This chain uses TRBV24-1 with TRBJ2-7, with D possibly being TRBD1 (5 bases). This CDR3 has 13 amino acids. The germline V and J ends were trimmed by 4 bases and 5 bases, with 11 bases remaining between them. From germline, CDR1 is KGHDR and CDR2 SFDVKD. The CDR3 loop is CATSDRAGNEQYF. CDR3 in DNA: TGTGCCACCAGTGACAGGGCTGGCAACGAGCAGTACTTC.

The V gene is TRBV9, the J gene TRBJ2-3; 10 bases fit TRBD2. The V and J ends lost 0 bases and 1 base, in that order; junction bases with no gene match: 2. Germline V CDR1 and CDR2: SGDLS, YYNGEE. The CDR3 covers 16 residues. This CDR3 reads CASSVELAGGTDTQYF. The CDR3 DNA follows: TGTGCCAGCAGCGTAGAGCTAGCGGGGGGCACAGATACGCAGTATTTT.

Comment on this clone: A read error may produce the germline difference seen at one junction end. This chain joins TRBV27 and TRBJ2-7; the match to TRBD2 covers 8 bases. Per the germline V gene, CDR1 is MNHEY and CDR2 is SMNVEV (reference sequence). This CDR3 is 14 amino acids long. The CDR3: CASGFGSGVYEQYF. CDR3 DNA sequence: TGTGCCAGCGGTTTTGGTAGCGGGGTCTACGAGCAGTACTTC.

The rearrangement joins TRBV19 to TRBJ1-1; D uncertain. The V end was cut by 5 bases, the J end by 1 base, with 14 bases between. Germline lookup yields CDR1 LNHDA and CDR2 SQIVND (reference sequence). This CDR3 contains 15 residues. The chain's CDR3 is CASSPSISTNTEAFF. CDR3 nucleotides: TGTGCCAGTAGTCCGTCAATTTCTACGAACACTGAAGCTTTCTTT.

This rearrangement joins TRBV7-9 to TRBJ1-4; D not resolved. Germline V gene lookup returns CDR1 SEHNR and CDR2 FQNEAQ (reference sequence). V was clipped by 2 bases and J by 8 bases, with 9 bases between them. There are 13 residues in the CDR3. The CDR3: CASSLIQKEKLFF. In DNA form, the CDR3 reads TGTGCCAGCAGCTTAATCCAGAAGGAAAAACTGTTTTTT.

J is TRBJ2-3 and V is TRBV5-6; 10 nucleotides line up with TRBD2. The CDR3 has 16 residues. V gave up 0 bases and J gave up 2 bases; unmatched junction bases: 3. CDR1 is SGHDT, CDR2 YYEEEE, per germline. The CDR3 bases are TGTGCCAGCAGCTTGGTTAGCGGGGGGCTCACAGATACGCAGTATTTT. Translated: CASSLVSGGLTDTQYF.

The chain recombines TRBV5-1 with TRBJ1-2; 7 bases are a match to TRBD1. Trimming removed 4 bases from V and 4 bases from J; junction bases left unmatched: 13. CDR1 and CDR2 from the germline V gene are SGHRS and YFSETQ. The CDR3 is 16 residues long. Written as DNA, the CDR3 is TGCGCCAGCAGCCCCGGCGACAGGGACTGGGCCTATGGCTACACCTTC. It translates to CASSPGDRDWAYGYTF.

The chain joins TRBV27 to TRBJ1-1; 8 bases are a match to TRBD1. From germline, CDR1 is MNHEY and CDR2 SMNVEV (reference sequence). Trimming took 0 bases from V and 5 from J; bases not matched to a gene: 8. This CDR3 has 16 amino acids. The CDR3 DNA reads TGTGCCAGCAGTTTATCCCGAACAGGGGGGGGGACTGAAGCTTTCTTT. It encodes CASSLSRTGGGTEAFF.

The chain couples TRBV11-2 to TRBJ1-2, with D possibly being TRBD1 (6 bases). This CDR3 has 13 amino acids. The germline CDR1 and CDR2 sequences are SGHAT and FQNNGV. Trimming pared 6 bases from V and 8 bases from J, leaving 16 bases between. The CDR3 sequence: CASRGGGRRGYTF. CDR3 sequence (DNA): TGTGCCAGCAGGGGAGGGGGGCGCCGGGGCTACACCTTC. Full variable domain (outside the CDR3, taken from reference TRBV11-2 and TRBJ1-2): EAGVAQSPRYKIIEKRQSVAFWCNPISGHATLYWYQQILGQGPKLLIQFQNNGVVDDSQLPKDRFSAERLKGVDSTLKIQPAKLEDSAVYLCASRGGGRRGYTFGSGTRLTVV.